A selection of T cell receptor beta chains follows, all from one sample in a study of OX40 agonist ivuxolimab in advanced cancers. The repertoire was sequenced with immunoSEQ multiplex PCR; TCRdb's copy has only in-frame clones and lacks some. The data hold tens of thousands of clones, with 80% to 90% observed a single time. This specimen consisted of CD4+ or CD8+ T cells sorted from blood, obtained in a trial of the OX40 agonist ivuxolimab. These TCRs come from an adult with an advanced solid tumor such as melanoma, head and neck, liver or kidney cancer. Each CDR3 is given without its conserved first and last residue. A D gene is named only where the DNA matches it firmly.

len: 10; d_gene: NA; v_gene: TRBV7-9; CDR3aa: ASTGIAYEQY
len: 13; d_gene: NA; v_gene: TRBV19; CDR3aa: ASSIVPPAKNIQY
len: 14; d_gene: NA; v_gene: TRBV6-6; CDR3aa: ASSTTSGSSNQPQH
len: 11; d_gene: NA; v_gene: TRBV5-4; CDR3aa: ASSFHPDYGYT
len: 13; d_gene: NA; v_gene: TRBV9; CDR3aa: ASSRGGSSGNTIY
len: 12; d_gene: NA; v_gene: TRBV19; CDR3aa: ASKPGFTNQPQH
len: 11; d_gene: TRBD1; v_gene: TRBV5-1; CDR3aa: ASSEQGSYEQY
len: 13; d_gene: NA; v_gene: TRBV19; CDR3aa: ASMRLSDSYNEQF
len: 12; d_gene: TRBD1; v_gene: TRBV19; CDR3aa: ASSIIQGWNEQY
len: 12; d_gene: NA; v_gene: TRBV27; CDR3aa: ASSTEIPYNEQF
len: 12; d_gene: NA; v_gene: TRBV27; CDR3aa: ASRAGASNQPQH
len: 12; d_gene: TRBD1; v_gene: TRBV6-1; CDR3aa: ASNHWDRSYGYT
len: 13; d_gene: TRBD2; v_gene: TRBV4-1; CDR3aa: ASSQGLAGTDTQY
len: 14; d_gene: TRBD2; v_gene: TRBV5-1; CDR3aa: ASSLGLAGSYNEQF
len: 10; d_gene: NA; v_gene: TRBV2; CDR3aa: ATPRRLYGYT
len: 11; d_gene: TRBD1; v_gene: TRBV13; CDR3aa: ASSWDRDYEQY
len: 13; d_gene: TRBD1; v_gene: TRBV9; CDR3aa: ASTNQGGMNTEAF
len: 13; d_gene: TRBD2; v_gene: TRBV7-9; CDR3aa: AAFDIRGRAVEQF
len: 12; d_gene: NA; v_gene: TRBV27; CDR3aa: ASSLTSGANVLT
len: 13; d_gene: TRBD1; v_gene: TRBV4-2; CDR3aa: ASSQGTTGSHGPF